These 7 T cell receptor beta chains originate from one sample sequenced in a study of vaccination effects on CD4 cells after COVID-19. Under the ViraFEST assay, PBMC were stimulated with viral peptide pools so that antigen-specific CD4+ T cells expanded. Sequencing was performed afterwards. CD4+ T cells were isolated after less than 12 days of culture. A positive SARS-CoV-2 PCR test fell between March and December 2020. For these TCRs, the target antigens are not known. The protocol was immunoSEQ multiplex PCR, while the TCRdb copy is restricted to in-frame clones and leaves out a portion. The sample records 20,000 to 30,000 clones, approximately 80% being singletons. The material was CD4+ T cells from PBMCs cultured with HCoV-NL63 spike peptides, obtained before COVID-19 vaccination. These receptors came from a human donor who had a prior SARS-CoV-2 infection.

V usage is TRBV2 and J usage is TRBJ1-2; TRBD1 agrees at 8 bases. The V gene end was trimmed by 6 bases and the J gene end by 4 bases; junction bases not matched to a gene: 7. The CDR3 totals 14 residues. Germline CDR1 reads SNHLY; CDR2 reads FYNNEI. The CDR3 sequence is CASSLGQGTYGYTF. The DNA for the CDR3 is TGTGCCAGCAGCCTAGGACAGGGAACCTATGGCTACACCTTC. The whole variable domain, filled in from reference TRBV2 and TRBJ1-2, reads EPEVTQTPSHQVTQMGQEVILRCVPISNHLYFYWYRQILGQKVEFLVSFYNNEISEKSEIFDDQFSVERPDGSNFTLKIRSTKLEDSAMYFCASSLGQGTYGYTFGSGTRLTVV.

This chain links TRBV19 with TRBJ2-5, with 7 bases aligning to TRBD1. CDR3 length equals 15 residues. J gave up 5 bases and V 5 bases, and 11 bases lay outside the gene matches. Germline lookup yields CDR1 LNHDA and CDR2 SQIVND (reference sequence). For the CDR3, the DNA is TGTGCCAGTAGTGTAGGGACAGTAATTGGCGAGACCCAGTACTTC. Translation: CASSVGTVIGETQYF.

The chain joins TRBV11-2 to TRBJ1-1; no reliable D call. CDR3 size: 13 residues. CDR1 is SGHAT and CDR2 is FQNNGV in the germline V gene. V lost 1 base and J lost 7, with 10 bases in between. The CDR3 loop reads CASSLGERSEAFF. Written as DNA, the CDR3 is TGTGCCAGCAGCTTAGGGGAGCGCAGTGAAGCTTTCTTT. Drawing the rest from reference TRBV11-2 and TRBJ1-1, the complete variable domain is EAGVAQSPRYKIIEKRQSVAFWCNPISGHATLYWYQQILGQGPKLLIQFQNNGVVDDSQLPKDRFSAERLKGVDSTLKIQPAKLEDSAVYLCASSLGERSEAFFGQGTRLTVV.

The chain carries TRBV4-2 and TRBJ2-3; D might be TRBD1 (5 bases). The CDR3 has 14 residues. Trimming took off 4 bases at V and 8 bases at J, with 16 bases between the two ends. Germline CDR1 LGHNA, CDR2 YNFKEQ. The CDR3 protein is CASSRTDTGSTQYF. The DNA for the CDR3 is TGTGCCAGCAGCCGTACGGACACGGGTTCTACGCAGTATTTT.

This clone has more than one count but fewer than ten. This chain joins TRBV4-2 and TRBJ2-7; unclear D gene. This CDR3 comprises 14 residues. V was shortened by 0 bases and J by 3 bases, with 9 bases between the two germline ends. Germline-derived CDR1 and CDR2 are LGHNA and YNFKEQ. CDR3 residues: CASSQERSNYEQYF. CDR3 DNA: TGTGCCAGCAGCCAAGAACGCAGCAACTACGAGCAGTACTTC.

The rearrangement links TRBV11-3 to TRBJ2-7; D is undetermined. This CDR3 has 13 residues. In germline, CDR1 is SGHNT, CDR2 YENEEA. Trimming took 3 bases from V and 5 from J, leaving 11 bases between them. In nucleotides, the CDR3 is TGTGCCAGCAGCTTTAGGACCCGCCACGAGCAGTACTTC. Protein product: CASSFRTRHEQYF.

This chain joins TRBV2 and TRBJ1-1; TRBD1 matches 12 bases. The CDR3 extends over 15 amino acids. CDR1 SNHLY and CDR2 FYNNEI come from the germline V gene. Unmatched junction bases numbered 3, after V lost 2 bases and J lost 5 bases. The CDR3 sequence: CASSERDRGLTEAFF. The CDR3 DNA reads TGTGCCAGCAGTGAACGGGACAGGGGGCTTACTGAAGCTTTCTTT.